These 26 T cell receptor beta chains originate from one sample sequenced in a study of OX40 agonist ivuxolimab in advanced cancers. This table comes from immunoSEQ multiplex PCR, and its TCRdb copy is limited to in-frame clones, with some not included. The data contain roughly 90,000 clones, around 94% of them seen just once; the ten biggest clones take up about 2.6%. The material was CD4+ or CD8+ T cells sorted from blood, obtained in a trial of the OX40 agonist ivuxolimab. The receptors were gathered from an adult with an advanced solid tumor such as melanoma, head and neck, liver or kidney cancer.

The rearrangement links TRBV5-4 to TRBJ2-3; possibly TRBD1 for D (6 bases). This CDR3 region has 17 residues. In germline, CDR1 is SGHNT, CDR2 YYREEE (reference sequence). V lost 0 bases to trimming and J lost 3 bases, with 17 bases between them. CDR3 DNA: TGTGCCAGCAGCTTGGGAAATGGGGGCCCAAGTACAGATACGCAGTATTTT. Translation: CASSLGNGGPSTDTQYF.

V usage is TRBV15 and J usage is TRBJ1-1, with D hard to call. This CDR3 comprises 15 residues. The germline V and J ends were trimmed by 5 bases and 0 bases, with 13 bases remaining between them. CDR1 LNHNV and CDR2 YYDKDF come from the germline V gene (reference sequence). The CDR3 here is CATSGKWGLNTEAFF. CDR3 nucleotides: TGTGCCACCAGCGGTAAGTGGGGTTTGAACACTGAAGCTTTCTTT. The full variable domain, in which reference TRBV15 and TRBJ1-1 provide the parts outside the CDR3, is DAMVIQNPRYQVTQFGKPVTLSCSQTLNHNVMYWYQQKSSQAPKLLFHYYDKDFNNEADTPDNFQSRRPNTSFCFLDIRSPGLGDTAMYLCATSGKWGLNTEAFFGQGTRLTVV.

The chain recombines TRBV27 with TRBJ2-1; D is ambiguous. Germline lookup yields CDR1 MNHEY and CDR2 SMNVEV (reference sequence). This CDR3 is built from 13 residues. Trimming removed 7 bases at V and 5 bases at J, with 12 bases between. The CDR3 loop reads CASTPLGNNEQFF. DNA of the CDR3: TGTGCCAGCACCCCGCTAGGTAACAATGAGCAGTTCTTC.

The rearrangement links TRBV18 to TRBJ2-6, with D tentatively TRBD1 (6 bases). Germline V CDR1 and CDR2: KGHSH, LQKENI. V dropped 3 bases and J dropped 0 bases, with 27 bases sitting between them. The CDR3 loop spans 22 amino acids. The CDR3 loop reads CASSPYPRQVTILTSGANVLTF. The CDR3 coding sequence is TGTGCCAGCTCACCCTACCCTCGACAGGTCACGATACTTACCTCTGGGGCCAACGTCCTGACTTTC.

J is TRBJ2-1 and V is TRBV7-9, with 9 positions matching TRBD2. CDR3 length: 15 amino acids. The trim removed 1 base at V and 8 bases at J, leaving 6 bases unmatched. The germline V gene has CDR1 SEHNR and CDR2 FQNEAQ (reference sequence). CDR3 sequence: CASSLGGREGDEQFF. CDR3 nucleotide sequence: TGTGCCAGCAGCTTAGGCGGGCGGGAGGGGGATGAGCAGTTCTTC.

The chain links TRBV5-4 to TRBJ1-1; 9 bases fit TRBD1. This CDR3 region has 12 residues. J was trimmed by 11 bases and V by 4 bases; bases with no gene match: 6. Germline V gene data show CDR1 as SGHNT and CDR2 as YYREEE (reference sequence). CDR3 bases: TGTGCCAGCAGCCATGGGACAGGGATGGCTTTCTTT. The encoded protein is CASSHGTGMAFF. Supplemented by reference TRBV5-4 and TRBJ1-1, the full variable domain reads ETGVTQSPTHLIKTRGQQVTLRCSSQSGHNTVSWYQQALGQGPQFIFQYYREEENGRGNFPPRFSGLQFPNYSSELNVNALELDDSALYLCASSHGTGMAFFGQGTRLTVV.

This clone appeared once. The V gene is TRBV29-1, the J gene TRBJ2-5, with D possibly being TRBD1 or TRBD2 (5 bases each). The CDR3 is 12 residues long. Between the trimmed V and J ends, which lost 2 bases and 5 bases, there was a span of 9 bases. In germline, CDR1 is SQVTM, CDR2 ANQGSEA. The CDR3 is CSVELGDETQYF. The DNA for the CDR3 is TGCAGCGTTGAATTGGGGGATGAGACCCAGTACTTC.

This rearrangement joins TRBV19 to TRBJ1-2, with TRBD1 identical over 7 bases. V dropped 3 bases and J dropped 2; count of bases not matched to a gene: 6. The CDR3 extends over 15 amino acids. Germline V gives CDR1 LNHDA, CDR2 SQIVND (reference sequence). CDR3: CASSIGQDYNYGYTF. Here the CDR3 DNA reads TGTGCCAGTAGTATCGGACAGGACTACAACTATGGCTACACCTTC.

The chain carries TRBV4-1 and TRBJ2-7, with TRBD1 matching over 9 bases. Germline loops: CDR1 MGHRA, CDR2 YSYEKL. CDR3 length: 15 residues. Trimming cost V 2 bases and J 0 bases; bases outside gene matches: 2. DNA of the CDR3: TGCGCCAGCAGCCAATGGGACAGGGCCTCCTACGAGCAGTACTTC. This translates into CASSQWDRASYEQYF.

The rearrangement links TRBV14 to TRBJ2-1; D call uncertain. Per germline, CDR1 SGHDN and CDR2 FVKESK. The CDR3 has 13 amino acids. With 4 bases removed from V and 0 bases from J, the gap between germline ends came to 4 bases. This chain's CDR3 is CASSLSSYNEQFF. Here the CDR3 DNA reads TGTGCCAGCAGCCTGAGCTCCTACAATGAGCAGTTCTTC.

The CDR3 sequence: CSVVDRDRDYGYTF. The CDR3 DNA sequence: TGCAGCGTAGTGGACAGGGACAGGGACTATGGCTACACCTTC. The chain couples TRBV29-1 to TRBJ1-2; 9 bases line up with TRBD1. V lost 6 bases and J lost 3; bases outside the gene matches: 8. In germline, CDR1 is SQVTM, CDR2 ANQGSEA. The CDR3 has 14 amino acids.

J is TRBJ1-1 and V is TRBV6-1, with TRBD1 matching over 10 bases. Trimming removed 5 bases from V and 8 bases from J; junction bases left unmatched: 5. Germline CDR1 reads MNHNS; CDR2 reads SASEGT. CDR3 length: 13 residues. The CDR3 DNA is TGTGCCAGCAGTCGACAGGGGGCGCAGGAAGCTTTCTTT. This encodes CASSRQGAQEAFF.

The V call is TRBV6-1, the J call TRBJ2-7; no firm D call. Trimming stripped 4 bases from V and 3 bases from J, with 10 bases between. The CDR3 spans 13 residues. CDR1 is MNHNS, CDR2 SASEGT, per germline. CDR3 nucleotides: TGTGCCAGCAGTGCGGGCCTGAACTACGAGCAGTACTTC. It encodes CASSAGLNYEQYF.

CDR3 nucleotides: TGTGCCAGTAGTATAGTAATTTCCGGGGGGGGACTAGCGGTCTACAATGAGCAGTTCTTC. Encoded protein: CASSIVISGGGLAVYNEQFF. This chain connects TRBV19 to TRBJ2-1; TRBD2 matches 11 bases. After removal of 1 base from V and 3 bases from J, the junction contained 14 bases not matched to a gene. Germline-derived CDR1 and CDR2 are LNHDA and SQIVND (reference sequence). CDR3 length equals 20 residues. The variable domain in full, with the rest retrieved from reference TRBV19 and TRBJ2-1, is DGGITQSPKYLFRKEGQNVTLSCEQNLNHDAMYWYRQDPGQGLRLIYYSQIVNDFQKGDIAEGYSVSREKKESFPLTVTSAQKNPTAFYLCASSIVISGGGLAVYNEQFFGPGTRLTVL.

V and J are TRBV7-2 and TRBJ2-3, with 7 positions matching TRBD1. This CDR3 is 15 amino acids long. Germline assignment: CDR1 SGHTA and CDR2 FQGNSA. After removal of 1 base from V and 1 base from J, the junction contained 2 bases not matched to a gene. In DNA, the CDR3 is TGTGCCAGCAGCTTAGAAGGGGGCCGCACAGATACGCAGTATTTT. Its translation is CASSLEGGRTDTQYF.

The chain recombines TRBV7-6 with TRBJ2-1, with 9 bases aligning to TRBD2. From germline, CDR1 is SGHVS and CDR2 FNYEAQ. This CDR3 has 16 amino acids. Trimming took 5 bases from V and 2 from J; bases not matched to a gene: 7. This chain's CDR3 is CASSPIAGATYNEQFF. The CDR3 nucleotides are TGTGCCAGCAGCCCCATAGCGGGGGCAACCTACAATGAGCAGTTCTTC.

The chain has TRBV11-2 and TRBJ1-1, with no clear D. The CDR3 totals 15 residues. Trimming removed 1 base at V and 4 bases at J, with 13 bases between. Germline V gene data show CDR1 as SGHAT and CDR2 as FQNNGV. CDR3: CASSLVQRPGTEAFF. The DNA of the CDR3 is TGTGCCAGCAGCTTAGTACAGAGACCTGGCACTGAAGCTTTCTTT.

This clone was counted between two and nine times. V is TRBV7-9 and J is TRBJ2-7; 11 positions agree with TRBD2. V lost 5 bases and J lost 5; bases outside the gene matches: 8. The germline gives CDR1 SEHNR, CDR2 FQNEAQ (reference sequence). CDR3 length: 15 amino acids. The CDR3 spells CASSRSGLAVNEQYF. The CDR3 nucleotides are TGTGCCAGCAGCAGATCGGGACTAGCGGTCAACGAGCAGTACTTC.

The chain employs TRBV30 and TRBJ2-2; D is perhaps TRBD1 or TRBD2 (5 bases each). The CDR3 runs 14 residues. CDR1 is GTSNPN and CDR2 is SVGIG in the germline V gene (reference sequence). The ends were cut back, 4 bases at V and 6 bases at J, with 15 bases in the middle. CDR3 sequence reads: CAWTSTGLAGELFF. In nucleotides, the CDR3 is TGTGCCTGGACCTCAACGGGGCTGGCCGGGGAGCTGTTTTTT. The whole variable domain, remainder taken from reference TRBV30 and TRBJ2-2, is SQTIHQWPATLVQPVGSPLSLECTVEGTSNPNLYWYRQAAGRGLQLLFYSVGIGQISSEVPQNLSASRPQDRQFILSSKKLLLSDSGFYLCAWTSTGLAGELFFGEGSRLTVL.

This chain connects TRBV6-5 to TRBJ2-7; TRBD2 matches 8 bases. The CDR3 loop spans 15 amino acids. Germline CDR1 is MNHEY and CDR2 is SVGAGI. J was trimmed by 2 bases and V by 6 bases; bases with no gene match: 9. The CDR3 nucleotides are TGTGCCAGCAGGGATACCGGGACTAGGGCCTACGAGCAGTACTTC. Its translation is CASRDTGTRAYEQYF.

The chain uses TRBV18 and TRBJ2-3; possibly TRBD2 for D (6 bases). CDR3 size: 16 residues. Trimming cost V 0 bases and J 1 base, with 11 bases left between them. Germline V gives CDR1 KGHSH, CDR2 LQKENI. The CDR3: CASSPPSREGTDTQYF. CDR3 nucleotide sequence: TGTGCCAGCTCACCACCATCGAGGGAGGGCACAGATACGCAGTATTTT.

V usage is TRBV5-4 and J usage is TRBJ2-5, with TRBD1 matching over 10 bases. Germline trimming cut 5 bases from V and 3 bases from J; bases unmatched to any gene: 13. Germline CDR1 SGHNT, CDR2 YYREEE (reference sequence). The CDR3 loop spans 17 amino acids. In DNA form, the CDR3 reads TGTGCCAGCAGACGAGTGCCGGGACAGGGGACTGAAGAGACCCAGTACTTC. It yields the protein CASRRVPGQGTEETQYF.

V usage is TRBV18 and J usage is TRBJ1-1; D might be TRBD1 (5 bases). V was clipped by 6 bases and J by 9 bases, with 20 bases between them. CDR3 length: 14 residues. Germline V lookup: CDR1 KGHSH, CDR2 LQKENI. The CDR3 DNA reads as TGTGCCAGCTCCCCCCGGGGGAATGTGGAAAAAGCTTTCTTT. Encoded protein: CASSPRGNVEKAFF.

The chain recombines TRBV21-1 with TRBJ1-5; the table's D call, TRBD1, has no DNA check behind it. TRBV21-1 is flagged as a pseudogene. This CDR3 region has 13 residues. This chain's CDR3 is CASSKQGNQPQHF. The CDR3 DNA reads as TGTGCCAGCAGCAAACAGGGCAATCAGCCCCAGCATTTT.

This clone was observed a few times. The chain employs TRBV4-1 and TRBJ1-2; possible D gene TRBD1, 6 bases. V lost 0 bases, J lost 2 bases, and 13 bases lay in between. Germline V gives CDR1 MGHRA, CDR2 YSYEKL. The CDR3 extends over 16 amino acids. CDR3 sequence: CASSQEAGHLNYGYTF. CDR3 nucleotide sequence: TGCGCCAGCAGCCAAGAGGCGGGACACCTAAACTATGGCTACACCTTC.

The CDR3 coding sequence is TGTGCCAGCAGTTTAGGCGGGGCCCCCAATCAGCCCCAGCATTTT. Translation: CASSLGGAPNQPQHF. The V gene is TRBV27, the J gene TRBJ1-5; tentatively, D is TRBD1 (5 bases). The germline CDR1 and CDR2 sequences are MNHEY and SMNVEV (reference sequence). The CDR3 runs 15 residues. V shed 2 bases and J shed 3 bases, with 11 bases lying between them.